Presented here are 2 T cell receptor beta chains from one specimen sequenced in a study of radiation and T cells in renal cell carcinoma. Sequencing was performed with immunoSEQ multiplex PCR; in TCRdb, only in-frame clones are kept and a portion is missing. The sample records about 130,000 clones, around 81% being singletons. The time point denotes: blood 2 weeks post-SBRT. Noted treatment: 15 Gy SBRT to primary tumor, nephrectomy 4 weeks later. The sample was blood, taken from a patient whose treatment included radiotherapy and nephrectomy. The receptors here all came from a man aged 45-60 years with renal cell carcinoma.

The rearrangement joins TRBV4-2 to TRBJ1-2, with 7 nucleotides matching TRBD1. Germline CDR1 and CDR2: LGHNA and YNFKEQ. CDR3 length equals 17 residues. The trim removed 4 bases at V and 1 base at J, leaving 12 bases unmatched. The CDR3 region is CASSRDRDSGGNYGYTF. The CDR3 DNA reads as TGTGCCAGCAGCCGTGACAGGGACTCTGGGGGTAACTATGGCTACACCTTC.

The chain is built from TRBV5-1 and TRBJ2-2; 8 nucleotides agree with TRBD1. The V gene's germline CDR1 is SGHRS and CDR2 YFSETQ. Losses at the gene ends were 3 bases for V and 3 bases for J; bases not matched to a gene: 7. There are 16 residues in the CDR3. The CDR3 loop is CASSSGQGSYTGELFF. CDR3 in DNA: TGCGCCAGCAGCTCCGGACAGGGCTCTTACACCGGGGAGCTGTTTTTT.